Listed below are T cell receptor beta chains from one sample, sequenced in a study of blood T cell repertoires in COVID-19. Generated by immunoSEQ multiplex PCR, the TCRdb table keeps only in-frame clones and is missing some. This sample has about 220,000 clones; more than 75% occur once, and the top ten carry over 10%. Sequencing was performed on peripheral blood. These receptors were taken from a human donor in a cohort sampled during active COVID-19. The CDR3 runs from the conserved cysteine through the conserved F or W. D genes are given only for firm matches. Rows may omit the clone size; those that give it use once, few, many or a size class.

clone size | J gene | D gene | V gene | CDR3 protein | CDR3 DNA
once | TRBJ2-7 | . | TRBV18 | CASSPRIVGGGYEQYF | TGTGCCAGCTCACCCCGGATCGTTGGGGGCGGCTACGAGCAGTACTTC
. | TRBJ2-5 | TRBD2 | TRBV3-1/TRBV3-2 | CASSLGLAGPGETQYF | TGTGCCAGCAGCCTAGGGCTAGCGGGGCCAGGGGAGACCCAGTACTTC
. | TRBJ2-7 | TRBD2 | TRBV11-2 | CASSLDRTSGNEQYF | TGTGCCAGCAGCTTAGATAGGACTAGCGGGAACGAGCAGTACTTC
few | TRBJ1-2 | TRBD1 | TRBV3-1/TRBV3-2 | CASSQVPDRALF | TGTGCCAGCAGCCAAGTCCCCGACAGGGCCCTCTTC
. | TRBJ2-7 | TRBD1 | TRBV28 | CASSFPQGAREQYF | TGTGCCAGCAGTTTCCCACAGGGGGCGCGGGAGCAGTACTTC
. | TRBJ1-6 | . | TRBV7-2 | CASSPSVHSYNSPLHF | TGTGCCAGCAGCCCCAGTGTGCACTCCTATAATTCACCCCTCCACTTT
many | TRBJ1-4 | TRBD1 | TRBV5-6 | CASSLPQYRGKLFF | TGTGCCAGCAGCTTGCCGCAATACAGGGGAAAACTGTTTTTT
. | TRBJ2-2 | . | TRBV7-8 | CASSLGTGRVRSTGELFF | TGTGCCAGCAGCTTAGGAACGGGCAGGGTACGATCCACCGGGGAGCTGTTTTTT
. | TRBJ2-2 | TRBD1 | TRBV7-9 | CAVPPGGEPTGELFF | TGTGCCGTTCCCCCAGGGGGCGAGCCCACCGGGGAGCTGTTTTTT
many | TRBJ2-5 | TRBD1 | TRBV7-8 | CASSSGTGSSSQYF | TGTGCCAGCAGCTCCGGGACAGGGTCGTCTAGCCAGTACTTC
. | TRBJ2-7 | . | TRBV5-1 | CASSSRDGLREQYF | TGCGCCAGCAGCTCGAGAGACGGACTGCGGGAGCAGTACTTC
. | TRBJ2-7 | . | TRBV28 | CASSLGFISPYEQYF | TGTGCCAGCAGTTTAGGCTTCATTTCCCCCTACGAGCAGTACTTC
few | TRBJ2-5 | . | TRBV6-1 | CASSEAPVAETQYF | TGTGCCAGCAGTGAAGCTCCAGTGGCAGAGACCCAGTACTTC
. | TRBJ2-7 | TRBD1 | TRBV27 | CASTRRTGAGHEQYF | TGTGCCAGCACCAGAAGGACAGGGGCGGGACACGAGCAGTACTTC
. | TRBJ2-7 | TRBD2 | TRBV3-1/TRBV3-2 | CASSASGRRYYEQYF | TGTGCCAGCAGCGCAAGCGGGAGAAGATACTACGAGCAGTACTTC
. | TRBJ2-1 | TRBD2 | TRBV15 | CATSRGAGGVNEQFF | TGTGCCACCAGCAGAGGAGCGGGAGGGGTTAATGAGCAGTTCTTC